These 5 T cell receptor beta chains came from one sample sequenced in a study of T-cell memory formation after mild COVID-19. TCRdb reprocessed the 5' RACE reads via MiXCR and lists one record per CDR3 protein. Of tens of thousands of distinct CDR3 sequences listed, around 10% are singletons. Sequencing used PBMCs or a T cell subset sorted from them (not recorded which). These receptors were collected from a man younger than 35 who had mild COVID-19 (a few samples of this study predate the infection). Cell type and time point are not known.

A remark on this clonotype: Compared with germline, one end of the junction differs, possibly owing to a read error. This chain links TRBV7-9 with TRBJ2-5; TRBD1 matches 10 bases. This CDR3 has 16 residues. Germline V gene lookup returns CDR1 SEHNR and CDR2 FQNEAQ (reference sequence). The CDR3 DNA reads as TGTGCCGGCAGCCCAGCGGGACAGGGGATATCAGAGACCCAGTACTTC. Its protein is CAGSPAGQGISETQYF.

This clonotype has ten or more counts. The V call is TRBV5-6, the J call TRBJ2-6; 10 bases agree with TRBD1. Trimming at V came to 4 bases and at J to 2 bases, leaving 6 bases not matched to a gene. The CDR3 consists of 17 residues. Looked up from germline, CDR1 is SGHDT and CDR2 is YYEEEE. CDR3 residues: CASSTPDRGTGANVLTF. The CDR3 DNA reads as TGTGCCAGCAGCACCCCGGACAGGGGGACTGGGGCCAACGTCCTGACTTTC.

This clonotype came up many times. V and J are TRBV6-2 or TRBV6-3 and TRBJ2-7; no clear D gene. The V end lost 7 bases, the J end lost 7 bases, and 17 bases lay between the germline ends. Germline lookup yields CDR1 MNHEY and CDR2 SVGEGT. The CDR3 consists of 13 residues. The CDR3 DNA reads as TGTGCCAGCACCAACCCGAGTCGGAAGGAGCAGTACGTC. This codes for CASTNPSRKEQYV.

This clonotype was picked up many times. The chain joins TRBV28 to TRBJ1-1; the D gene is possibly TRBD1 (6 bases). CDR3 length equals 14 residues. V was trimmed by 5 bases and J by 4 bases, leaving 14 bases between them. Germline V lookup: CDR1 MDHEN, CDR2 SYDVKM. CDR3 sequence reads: CASSDGQYGTEAFF. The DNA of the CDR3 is TGTGCCAGCAGTGACGGACAGTACGGCACTGAAGCTTTCTTT. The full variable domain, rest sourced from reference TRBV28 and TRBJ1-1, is DVKVTQSSRYLVKRTGEKVFLECVQDMDHENMFWYRQDPGLGLRLIYFSYDVKMKEKGDIPEGYSVSREKKERFSLILESASTNQTSMYLCASSDGQYGTEAFFGQGTRLTVV.

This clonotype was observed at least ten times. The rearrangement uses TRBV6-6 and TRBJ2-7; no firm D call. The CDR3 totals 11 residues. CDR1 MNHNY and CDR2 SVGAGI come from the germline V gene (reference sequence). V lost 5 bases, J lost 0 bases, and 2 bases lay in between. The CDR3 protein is CASSRSYEQYF. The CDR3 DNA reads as TGTGCCAGCAGTCGCTCCTACGAGCAGTACTTC.